These 16 T cell receptor beta chains were sequenced from one sample in a study of glioma-infiltrating T cells after dendritic cell vaccination. Libraries were prepared by immunoSEQ multiplex PCR; TCRdb keeps only in-frame clonotypes and omits some of them. Of 50,000 to 65,000 clones listed, more than 75% were seen once; the top ten hold just under 9%. The time point: after dendritic cell vaccination, including at tumor progression/relapse. Source: blood, taken after dendritic cell vaccination. The receptors were sampled from a human donor with glioblastoma.

The chain is built from TRBV19 and TRBJ2-1, with 11 bases that match TRBD2. This CDR3 spans 16 amino acids. Germline V gene data show CDR1 as LNHDA and CDR2 as SQIVND (reference sequence). The V and J ends lost 4 bases and 6 bases, in that order; junction bases with no gene match: 8. The DNA of the CDR3 is TGTGCCAGTAGTACCCCGGGACTAGCGGCGGGCAATGAGCAGTTCTTC. This sequence encodes CASSTPGLAAGNEQFF.

This rearrangement joins TRBV6-4 to TRBJ1-1, with D possibly TRBD1 on 6 matching bases. This CDR3 comprises 13 residues. The germline CDR1 and CDR2 sequences are MRHNA and SNTAGT. Deletions cut 7 bases from V and 3 bases from J, with 12 bases between. The CDR3, as DNA: TGTGCCAGCACCAAGAAGGGGGACACTGAAGCTTTCTTT. This encodes CASTKKGDTEAFF.

With respect to this clone: The same CDR3 arises from other DNA sequences in this sample as well. The V and J genes are TRBV6-5 and TRBJ2-1; 11 bases fit TRBD2. Per the germline V gene, CDR1 is MNHEY and CDR2 is SVGAGI. This CDR3 region has 15 residues. Losses at the gene ends were 4 bases for V and 7 bases for J; bases not matched to a gene: 6. As DNA, the CDR3 is TGTGCCAGCAGTTTAGCGGGGGGGCCAGTGAATGAGCAGTTCTTC. This encodes CASSLAGGPVNEQFF.

The rearrangement joins TRBV9 to TRBJ2-5; TRBD2 might be the D (5 bases). Deletions cut 4 bases from V and 5 bases from J, with 12 bases between. The germline V gene encodes CDR1 SGDLS and CDR2 YYNGEE. This CDR3 has 13 amino acids. Written as DNA, the CDR3 is TGTGCCAGCAGCACACTAGATTGGGAGACCCAGTACTTC. It yields the protein CASSTLDWETQYF.

The chain has TRBV30 and TRBJ2-7; 9 nucleotides align to TRBD2. CDR1 is GTSNPN, CDR2 SVGIG, per germline (reference sequence). The CDR3 has 13 amino acids. V was clipped by 8 bases and J by 6 bases; unmatched bases: 11. The CDR3 DNA reads as TGTGCCCAGGGGCGGGGGGGCGACCCCGAGCAGTACTTC. This gives the protein CAQGRGGDPEQYF.

J is TRBJ1-3 and V is TRBV5-1; D might be TRBD1 (6 bases). This CDR3 has 17 amino acids. V was cut by 4 bases and J by 4 bases, with 21 bases left in between. From germline, CDR1 is SGHRS and CDR2 YFSETQ. CDR3 sequence reads: CASSALRTGTTGNTIYF. The DNA of the CDR3 is TGCGCCAGCAGCGCCCTAAGGACCGGGACAACAGGAAACACCATATATTTT. Filled out from reference TRBV5-1 and TRBJ1-3, the complete variable domain reads KAGVTQTPRYLIKTRGQQVTLSCSPISGHRSVSWYQQTPGQGLQFLFEYFSETQRNKGNFPGRFSGRQFSNSRSEMNVSTLELGDSALYLCASSALRTGTTGNTIYFGEGSWLTVV.

CDR3 residues: CASSLVGAPNTEAFF. CDR3 nucleotide sequence: TGCGCCAGCAGCTTGGTAGGGGCACCTAACACTGAAGCTTTCTTT. V usage is TRBV5-1 and J usage is TRBJ1-1; D is possibly TRBD1 (5 bases). Germline V CDR1 and CDR2: SGHRS, YFSETQ. V was clipped by 0 bases and J by 2 bases, with 11 bases between them. The CDR3 has 15 residues.

The chain links TRBV7-9 to TRBJ2-7, with D possibly being TRBD2 (7 bases). Trimming took 5 bases from V and 7 from J, leaving 15 bases between them. The CDR3 consists of 13 residues. Per the germline V gene, CDR1 is SEHNR and CDR2 is FQNEAQ (reference sequence). CDR3 sequence reads: CASSPRGGWEQYF. The DNA of the CDR3 is TGTGCCAGCAGCCCCAGGGGAGGGTGGGAGCAGTACTTC.

This chain connects TRBV11-3 to TRBJ2-5, with a tentative D call TRBD2 (7 bases). V was cut by 4 bases and J by 1 base, with 16 bases left in between. The CDR3 length is 16 residues. The germline gives CDR1 SGHNT, CDR2 YENEEA. The CDR3 reads CASSSSIGGRQETQYF. CDR3 DNA: TGTGCCAGCAGCTCCTCGATCGGGGGGCGCCAAGAGACCCAGTACTTC.

This chain joins TRBV5-6 and TRBJ2-3; 10 bases agree with TRBD2. CDR1 and CDR2 from the germline V gene are SGHDT and YYEEEE. CDR3 length: 18 amino acids. The J segment lost 6 bases and the V segment lost 4 bases, leaving 17 bases of the junction unmatched. The CDR3 reads CASSIAGEGLAFVDTQYF. The CDR3 coding sequence is TGTGCCAGCAGCATTGCTGGGGAGGGACTAGCGTTCGTCGATACGCAGTATTTT.

The chain uses TRBV7-2 and TRBJ1-6; D may be TRBD1 (6 bases). V gave up 4 bases and J gave up 7 bases, with 14 bases separating them. The CDR3 sequence is 15 residues long. Germline assignment: CDR1 SGHTA and CDR2 FQGNSA. The DNA of the CDR3 is TGTGCCAGCAGCTCCGAGGGACATACAAATTCACCCCTCCACTTT. This codes for CASSSEGHTNSPLHF.

The chain has TRBV6-1 and TRBJ1-3; a weak D match, TRBD1 (5 bases). The V gene's germline CDR1 is MNHNS and CDR2 SASEGT. Trimming stripped 10 bases from V and 0 bases from J, with 10 bases between. The CDR3 is made up of 13 amino acids. The CDR3 loop reads CATGLNSGNTIYF. The DNA of the CDR3 is TGTGCCACGGGACTAAACTCTGGAAACACCATATATTTT.

This chain links TRBV7-2 with TRBJ2-3, with D hard to call. The V gene lost 5 bases and the J gene lost 7 bases, with 16 bases spanning the gap. CDR3 size: 14 residues. CDR1 is SGHTA, CDR2 FQGNSA, per germline. The CDR3 loop is CASSPPIPQNTQYF. CDR3 DNA sequence: TGTGCCAGCAGCCCTCCGATACCACAGAATACGCAGTATTTT.

The rearrangement links TRBV27 to TRBJ1-5; D is ambiguous. Trimming left V 4 bases short and J 6 bases short, with 16 bases between. This CDR3 spans 15 amino acids. Germline V gene data show CDR1 as MNHEY and CDR2 as SMNVEV (reference sequence). The CDR3 DNA reads as TGTGCCAGCAGTTCGCAAACGGTAGCGGGTCAGCCCCAGCATTTT. This sequence encodes CASSSQTVAGQPQHF.

This chain uses TRBV15 with TRBJ2-7; the match to TRBD2 covers 10 bases. Germline V gene data show CDR1 as LNHNV and CDR2 as YYDKDF (reference sequence). Germline trimming cut 4 bases from V and 5 bases from J; bases unmatched to any gene: 8. The CDR3 is 15 residues long. CDR3 sequence: CATSTLTSGVDEQYF. In DNA form, the CDR3 reads TGTGCCACCAGCACGCTAACTAGCGGGGTCGACGAGCAGTACTTC.

The rearrangement links TRBV6-4 to TRBJ2-3; 9 positions agree with TRBD2. CDR1 is MRHNA, CDR2 SNTAGT, per germline. Trimming removed 3 bases from V and 4 bases from J; junction bases left unmatched: 2. The CDR3 totals 14 residues. CDR3 nucleotides: TGTGCCAGCAGTGAAGCGGGGGGTTCAGATACGCAGTATTTT. It codes for CASSEAGGSDTQYF.